The 9 T cell receptor beta chains presented below share a single source sample, sequenced in a study of regulatory T cells in long-lasting Graves disease. Time point defined: newly diagnosed GD, antithyroid drugs for less than 3 months. There was RNA extracted from PBMCs, and the TCR library was made from it. Arm-PCR of CDR3 regions and iRepertoire HTBI primers were the basis on which TCR beta libraries were built. TCRdb redid the calling of the multiplex PCR reads with MiXCR, one entry per CDR3 protein. Counted here are a few hundred thousand distinct CDR3 sequences, roughly 15% occurring once; the ten biggest clones make up around a sixth. These data were also reused for a study on T cells in Graves' hyperthyroidism and ophthalmopathy.

The sequencing here drew on peripheral blood mononuclear cells (PBMCs), taken at new diagnosis, from a patient treated with antithyroid drugs. These receptors were taken from a woman between 45 and 65 years old with Graves disease.

This clonotype showed up many times. The gene calls are TRBV7-9 and TRBJ1-5; perhaps TRBD1 as D (5 bases). Per the germline V gene, CDR1 is SEHNR and CDR2 is FQNEAQ (reference sequence). The germline V and J ends were trimmed by 6 bases and 0 bases, with 15 bases remaining between them. The CDR3 covers 16 residues. CDR3 DNA sequence: TGTGCCAGCAGTCACGGGGCAGACTATAGCAATCAGCCCCAGCATTTT. It is translated as CASSHGADYSNQPQHF.

This clonotype was picked up many times. The chain carries TRBV10-1 and TRBJ2-3; 10 positions agree with TRBD2. Germline trimming cut 2 bases from V and 0 bases from J; bases unmatched to any gene: 2. Germline lookup yields CDR1 WNHNN and CDR2 SYGVQD (reference sequence). This CDR3 has 16 residues. CDR3 DNA sequence: TGCGCCAGCAGTGAGGAACTAGCGGGAAGCACAGATACGCAGTATTTT. Its translation is CASSEELAGSTDTQYF.

As to this clonotype: A clone one base away is much larger, so this may be a read error. The chain uses TRBV27 and TRBJ2-3, with D possibly being TRBD2 (6 bases). CDR1 is MNHEY, CDR2 SMNVEV, per germline (reference sequence). The CDR3 contains 13 residues. The CDR3 nucleotides read TGTGCCAGCAGTTTTTCGGGGGTAGATACGCAGTGTTTT. Its translation is CASSFSGVDTQCF.

This clonotype was observed a few times. Here the CDR3 DNA reads TGTGCCAGCGGGGCACGCACAGATACGCAGTATTTT. This sequence encodes CASGARTDTQYF. The rearrangement links TRBV12-3 or TRBV12-4 to TRBJ2-3, with D perhaps TRBD1 (5 bases). The CDR3 loop spans 12 amino acids. V dropped 8 bases and J dropped 1 base, with 7 bases sitting between them.

CDR3 amino acids: CASSGGQGAYTDTQYF. CDR3 nucleotides: TGTGCCAGCAGCGGGGGGCAGGGCGCTTACACAGATACGCAGTATTTT. The V and J genes are TRBV2 and TRBJ2-3, with a weak D call TRBD2 (7 bases). The CDR3 has 16 amino acids. Trimming took 6 bases from V and 2 from J, leaving 18 bases between them. Germline loops: CDR1 SNHLY, CDR2 FYNNEI.

This clonotype appeared many times. The J gene is TRBJ2-5, the V gene TRBV6-1; TRBD2 matches 13 bases. Germline V gene lookup returns CDR1 MNHNS and CDR2 SASEGT. The V and J ends lost 7 bases and 7 bases, in that order; junction bases with no gene match: 15. The CDR3 runs 17 residues. CDR3 region: CASIGLAGEGSLGTQYF. CDR3 in DNA: TGTGCCAGCATTGGACTAGCGGGAGAGGGGAGCTTAGGGACCCAGTACTTC.

V and J are TRBV15 and TRBJ2-7; D unresolved. The V gene's germline CDR1 is LNHNV and CDR2 YYDKDF (reference sequence). Trimming removed 1 base at V and 2 bases at J, with 6 bases between. The CDR3 runs 13 residues. In nucleotides, the CDR3 is TGTGCCACCAGCAGAGGGGCTACCTACGAGCAGTACTTC. Translating it yields CATSRGATYEQYF. Together with reference TRBV15 and TRBJ2-7, the CDR3 gives the full variable domain: DAMVIQNPRYQVTQFGKPVTLSCSQTLNHNVMYWYQQKSSQAPKLLFHYYDKDFNNEADTPDNFQSRRPNTSFCFLDIRSPGLGDTAMYLCATSRGATYEQYFGPGTRLTVT.

For this clonotype: Only one base separates this from a far larger clonotype, so it likely reflects a read error. The CDR3 spells CASRPGQGGHEQYF. For the CDR3, the DNA is TGTGCCAGCAGGCCGGGACAGGGAGGGCACGAGCAGTACTTC. The V gene is TRBV2, the J gene TRBJ2-7; 9 bases fit TRBD1. CDR3 length equals 14 residues. CDR1 and CDR2 (germline): SNHLY, FYNNEI. Trimming at V came to 6 bases and at J to 5 bases, leaving 8 bases not matched to a gene.

As concerns this clonotype: Since a much larger clone is just one base distant, this may be a read error. The genes are TRBV5-1 and TRBJ2-7, with 7 bases fitting TRBD2. The CDR3 is 15 amino acids. The ends lost 2 bases at V and 0 bases at J; junction bases unmatched: 5. Germline CDR1 reads SGHRS; CDR2 reads YFSETQ. The CDR3 is CASSFGLGGSYEQYF. DNA for the CDR3: TGCGCCAGCAGCTTCGGACTAGGAGGCTCCTACGAGCAGTACTTC. Full variable domain (rest looked up from reference TRBV5-1 and TRBJ2-7): KAGVTQTPRYLIKTRGQQVTLSCSPISGHRSVSWYQQTPGQGLQFLFEYFSETQRNKGNFPGRFSGRQFSNSRSEMNVSTLELGDSALYLCASSFGLGGSYEQYFGPGTRLTVT.